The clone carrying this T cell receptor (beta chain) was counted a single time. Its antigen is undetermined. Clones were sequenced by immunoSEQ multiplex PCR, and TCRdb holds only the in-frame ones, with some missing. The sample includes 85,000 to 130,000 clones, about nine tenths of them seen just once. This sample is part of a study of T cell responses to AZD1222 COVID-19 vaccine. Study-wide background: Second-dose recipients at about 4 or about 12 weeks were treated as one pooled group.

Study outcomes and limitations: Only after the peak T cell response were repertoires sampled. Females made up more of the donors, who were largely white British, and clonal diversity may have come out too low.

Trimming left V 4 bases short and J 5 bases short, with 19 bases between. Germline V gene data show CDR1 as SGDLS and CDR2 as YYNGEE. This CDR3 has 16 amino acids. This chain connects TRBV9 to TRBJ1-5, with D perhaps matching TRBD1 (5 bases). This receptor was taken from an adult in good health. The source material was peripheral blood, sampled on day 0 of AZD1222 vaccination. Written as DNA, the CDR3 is TGTGCCAGCAGCCCCCGGGACCGGGGCCAAGATCAGCCCCAGCATTTT. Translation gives CASSPRDRGQDQPQHF.